The 22 T cell receptor beta chains listed next were all sequenced from one sample in a study of blood T cell repertoires in COVID-19. Assay used: immunoSEQ multiplex PCR; TCRdb lists only in-frame clones, some missing. The table has 15,000 to 20,000 clones, approximately 89% seen once; the top ten hold about 4.5%. The sample was peripheral blood. The receptors were gathered from a man aged 55-75 years with active COVID-19.

This clone was seen once. The CDR3 bases are TGTGCCAGCAGCGTCAGGGTGGGGGAGACCCAGTACTTC. The encoded protein is CASSVRVGETQYF. The genes are TRBV9 and TRBJ2-5, with D possibly matching TRBD1 (5 bases). The CDR3 has 13 residues. The V and J ends lost 2 bases and 5 bases respectively, with 10 bases between them. CDR1 is SGDLS, CDR2 YYNGEE, per germline.

This clone was seen only once. The chain links TRBV7-3 to TRBJ1-2; D remains unclear. CDR1 and CDR2 from the germline V gene are SGHTA and FQGTGA. The CDR3 sequence is 11 residues long. Between the trimmed V and J ends, which lost 5 bases and 7 bases, there was a span of 8 bases. In DNA form, the CDR3 reads TGTGCCAGCAGCCCACTAGTTGGCTACACCTTC. Protein sequence: CASSPLVGYTF. Variable domain in full (rest from reference TRBV7-3 and TRBJ1-2): GAGVSQTPSNKVTEKGKYVELRCDPISGHTALYWYRQSLGQGPEFLIYFQGTGAADDSGLPNDRFFAVRPEGSVSTLKIQRTERGDSAVYLCASSPLVGYTFGSGTRLTVV.

The genes are TRBV6-1 and TRBJ2-5, with D unclear. The CDR3 contains 12 residues. Trimming took off 2 bases at V and 3 bases at J, with 4 bases between the two ends. The germline gives CDR1 MNHNS, CDR2 SASEGT. CDR3 nucleotide sequence: TGTGCCAGCAGTGAACGAGAAGAGACCCAGTACTTC. Protein: CASSEREETQYF.

This chain connects TRBV20-1 to TRBJ2-1; tentative D call: TRBD2 (6 bases). The CDR3 has 12 amino acids. Per the germline V gene, CDR1 is DFQATT and CDR2 is SNEGSKA (reference sequence). V lost 3 bases and J lost 12, with 15 bases in between. The CDR3 protein is CSASLSGLAQFF. As DNA, the CDR3 is TGCAGTGCTAGTCTTAGCGGCCTCGCGCAGTTCTTC.

The V and J genes are TRBV10-3 and TRBJ2-5; D is ambiguous. Looked up from germline, CDR1 is ENHRY and CDR2 is SYGVKD. Trimming removed 4 bases from V and 3 bases from J, with 6 bases in between. The CDR3 spans 12 residues. The CDR3 DNA follows: TGTGCCATCAGTGGAACTGAAGAGACCCAGTACTTC. Translation: CAISGTEETQYF.

The rearrangement uses TRBV20-1 and TRBJ2-7; 7 bases are shared with TRBD2. Germline lookup yields CDR1 DFQATT and CDR2 SNEGSKA (reference sequence). The CDR3 is 14 residues long. The trim removed 3 bases at V and 1 base at J, leaving 6 bases unmatched. Written as DNA, the CDR3 is TGCAGTGCTAGTGGGGGGGGAGGGTCCTACGAGCAGTACGTC. It encodes CSASGGGGSYEQYV.

The chain uses TRBV6-4 and TRBJ1-1; TRBD1 matches 10 bases. This CDR3 has 13 amino acids. The junction had 7 bases not matched to a gene; V was cut back by 6 bases and J by 9 bases. Germline-derived CDR1 and CDR2 are MRHNA and SNTAGT. The CDR3 DNA is TGTGCCAGCAGGAATCCGGGACAGGGGAAAGCTTTCTTT. Translation: CASRNPGQGKAFF.

By share, this clone ranks as medium-sized. V usage is TRBV7-6 and J usage is TRBJ1-1; 8 nucleotides match TRBD1. Germline-derived CDR1 and CDR2 are SGHVS and FNYEAQ. V shed 3 bases and J 11 bases; nucleotides not matched to a gene: 5. The CDR3 length is 12 residues. The CDR3 sequence is CASSFHRGEAFF. For the CDR3, the DNA is TGTGCCAGCAGCTTCCACAGGGGGGAGGCTTTCTTT.

The V and J genes are TRBV6-6 and TRBJ1-1; weak D call: TRBD1 (5 bases). The V end was cut by 0 bases, the J end by 5 bases, with 10 bases between. Per the germline V gene, CDR1 is MNHNY and CDR2 is SVGAGI (reference sequence). CDR3 length: 14 residues. The CDR3 sequence is CASSYSMAGTEAFF. CDR3 DNA: TGTGCCAGCAGTTACTCGATGGCAGGGACTGAAGCTTTCTTT.

The rearrangement uses TRBV24-1 and TRBJ2-1, with 9 bases fitting TRBD1. This CDR3 region has 15 residues. Unmatched junction bases numbered 7, after V lost 3 bases and J lost 8 bases. Germline lookup yields CDR1 KGHDR and CDR2 SFDVKD. The DNA of the CDR3 is TGTGCCACCAGTGATCCGGGACAGGGTTTGGATGAGCAGTTCTTC. Its translation is CATSDPGQGLDEQFF.

This chain uses TRBV20-1 with TRBJ2-3; TRBD1 matches 12 bases. V dropped 3 bases and J dropped 4; count of bases not matched to a gene: 5. Germline lookup yields CDR1 DFQATT and CDR2 SNEGSKA (reference sequence). CDR3 length equals 15 residues. In DNA form, the CDR3 reads TGCAGTGCTAGTAGGGACAGGGGGCGGCCAGATACGCAGTATTTT. Translating gives CSASRDRGRPDTQYF.

The chain links TRBV6-1 to TRBJ2-3, with 8 bases matching TRBD2. CDR3 length: 16 amino acids. Germline values: CDR1 MNHNS, CDR2 SASEGT. V shed 0 bases, J shed 2 bases, and the junction held 4 bases outside the gene matches. CDR3 in DNA: TGTGCCAGCAGTGAAGCGACGGGGGGGCCCACAGATACGCAGTATTTT. Protein sequence: CASSEATGGPTDTQYF.

The rearrangement links TRBV6-5 to TRBJ1-1; 7 nucleotides align to TRBD1. V shed 5 bases, J shed 1 base, and the junction held 7 bases outside the gene matches. Germline V CDR1 and CDR2: MNHEY, SVGAGI. The CDR3 is 15 residues long. CDR3 in DNA: TGTGCCAGCAGTCAGACCGGGACAGCGAACACTGAAGCTTTCTTT. Protein product: CASSQTGTANTEAFF.

This sequence joins TRBV5-1 and TRBJ2-3, with D possibly matching TRBD1 (6 bases). CDR1 and CDR2 (germline): SGHRS, YFSETQ. The CDR3 is 16 residues long. V gave up 4 bases and J gave up 3 bases, with 18 bases separating them. CDR3 DNA: TGCGCCAGCAGCCGCAACAGGGCAAGGGAAACAGATACGCAGTATTTT. Translating gives CASSRNRARETDTQYF.

The chain recombines TRBV11-2 with TRBJ2-2; TRBD1 matches 7 bases. V lost 5 bases to trimming and J lost 3 bases; unmatched junction nucleotides: 12. This CDR3 comprises 17 residues. The germline gives CDR1 SGHAT, CDR2 FQNNGV. CDR3 sequence (DNA): TGTGCCAGCAGCCCATCTACAGGGGTTAAAGACACCGGGGAGCTGTTTTTT. The encoded protein is CASSPSTGVKDTGELFF.

This chain joins TRBV12-5 and TRBJ2-3, with D possibly TRBD2 on 5 matching bases. Trimming pared 0 bases from V and 2 bases from J, leaving 12 bases between. The CDR3 sequence is 16 residues long. Germline CDR1 reads LGHNT; CDR2 reads FRNRAP. The CDR3 reads CASGLVTGSTTDTQYF. The CDR3 DNA follows: TGTGCTAGTGGTTTGGTAACGGGATCGACCACAGATACGCAGTATTTT.

This clone occurred once. V usage is TRBV7-9 and J usage is TRBJ2-1; 13 nucleotides agree with TRBD2. CDR1 SEHNR and CDR2 FQNEAQ come from the germline V gene (reference sequence). CDR3 length equals 18 residues. The V and J ends lost 2 bases and 6 bases, in that order; junction bases with no gene match: 10. CDR3 nucleotides: TGTGCCAGCAGCTTAACTAGCGGGGGGGCCGGGGGCCCCAATGAGCAGTTCTTC. This translates into CASSLTSGGAGGPNEQFF.

The chain carries TRBV12-3 or TRBV12-4 and TRBJ2-7; tentative D call: TRBD2 (7 bases). The CDR3 has 13 amino acids. Trimming shortened V by 6 bases and J by 2 bases, and 11 bases separated the two germline ends. The CDR3 coding sequence is TGTGCCAGCAGCCGGGGGGCGCCCTACGAGCAGTACTTC. Protein product: CASSRGAPYEQYF.

This sequence joins TRBV9 and TRBJ1-4; 10 bases are a match to TRBD1. This CDR3 has 18 residues. Germline V gene sequence: CDR1 SGDLS, CDR2 YYNGEE. V was pared by 2 bases and J by 7 bases, with 14 bases of the junction left unmatched. The CDR3 region is CASSVRPTARDRGEKLFF. Written as DNA, the CDR3 is TGTGCCAGCAGCGTTAGACCCACCGCCCGGGACAGGGGTGAAAAACTGTTTTTT.

This clone was observed a single time. This chain joins TRBV18 and TRBJ1-2; possible D gene TRBD1, 5 bases. V was shortened by 1 base and J by 2 bases, with 5 bases between the two germline ends. This CDR3 has 13 residues. CDR1 and CDR2 (germline): KGHSH, LQKENI. The CDR3 loop is CASSPRGNYGYTF. CDR3 nucleotide sequence: TGTGCCAGCTCACCACGGGGCAACTATGGCTACACCTTC.

V and J are TRBV12-3 or TRBV12-4 and TRBJ2-4; 10 nucleotides align to TRBD1. Losses at the gene ends were 10 bases for V and 8 bases for J; bases not matched to a gene: 8. The CDR3 sequence is 13 residues long. In DNA, the CDR3 is TGTGCCACATCCGGGACAGGGGAAGACATTCAGTACTTC. Translated, it gives CATSGTGEDIQYF.

In this sample, this clone turned up a few times. The chain recombines TRBV7-2 with TRBJ2-6; TRBD1 aligns across 11 bases. V lost 4 bases, J lost 2 bases, and 7 bases stayed unmatched. The CDR3 is 18 amino acids. Germline V gene lookup returns CDR1 SGHTA and CDR2 FQGNSA. The CDR3 loop is CASSSAGQGVAGANVLTF. The CDR3 DNA reads as TGTGCCAGCAGCTCGGCGGGACAGGGGGTGGCTGGGGCCAACGTCCTGACTTTC.